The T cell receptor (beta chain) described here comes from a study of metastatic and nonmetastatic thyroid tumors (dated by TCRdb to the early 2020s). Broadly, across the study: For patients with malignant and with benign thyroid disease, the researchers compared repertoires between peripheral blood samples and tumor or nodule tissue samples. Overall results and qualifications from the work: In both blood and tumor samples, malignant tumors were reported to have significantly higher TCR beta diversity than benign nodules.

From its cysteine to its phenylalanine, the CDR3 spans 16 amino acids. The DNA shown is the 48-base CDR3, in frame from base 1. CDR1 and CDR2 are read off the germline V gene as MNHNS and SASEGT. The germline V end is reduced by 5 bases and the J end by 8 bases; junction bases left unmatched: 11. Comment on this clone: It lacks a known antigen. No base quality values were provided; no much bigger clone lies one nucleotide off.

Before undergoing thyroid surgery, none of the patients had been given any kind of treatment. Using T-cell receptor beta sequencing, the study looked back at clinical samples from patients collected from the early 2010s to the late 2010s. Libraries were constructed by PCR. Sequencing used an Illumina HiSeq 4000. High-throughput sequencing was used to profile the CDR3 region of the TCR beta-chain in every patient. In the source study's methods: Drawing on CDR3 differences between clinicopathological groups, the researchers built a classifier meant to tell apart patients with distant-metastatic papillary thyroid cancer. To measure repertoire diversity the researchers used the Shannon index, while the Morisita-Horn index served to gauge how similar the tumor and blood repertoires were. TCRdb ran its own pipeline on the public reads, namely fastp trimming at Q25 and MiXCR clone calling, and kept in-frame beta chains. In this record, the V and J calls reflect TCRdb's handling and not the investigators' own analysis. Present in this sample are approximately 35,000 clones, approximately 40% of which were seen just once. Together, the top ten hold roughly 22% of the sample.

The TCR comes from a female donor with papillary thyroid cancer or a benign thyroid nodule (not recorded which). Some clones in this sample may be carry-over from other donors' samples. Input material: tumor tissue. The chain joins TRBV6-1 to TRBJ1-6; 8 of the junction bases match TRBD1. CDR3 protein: CASSLQPQGADSPLHF. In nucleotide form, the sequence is TGTGCCAGCAGTCTCCAGCCCCAGGGGGCGGATTCACCCCTCCACTTT.